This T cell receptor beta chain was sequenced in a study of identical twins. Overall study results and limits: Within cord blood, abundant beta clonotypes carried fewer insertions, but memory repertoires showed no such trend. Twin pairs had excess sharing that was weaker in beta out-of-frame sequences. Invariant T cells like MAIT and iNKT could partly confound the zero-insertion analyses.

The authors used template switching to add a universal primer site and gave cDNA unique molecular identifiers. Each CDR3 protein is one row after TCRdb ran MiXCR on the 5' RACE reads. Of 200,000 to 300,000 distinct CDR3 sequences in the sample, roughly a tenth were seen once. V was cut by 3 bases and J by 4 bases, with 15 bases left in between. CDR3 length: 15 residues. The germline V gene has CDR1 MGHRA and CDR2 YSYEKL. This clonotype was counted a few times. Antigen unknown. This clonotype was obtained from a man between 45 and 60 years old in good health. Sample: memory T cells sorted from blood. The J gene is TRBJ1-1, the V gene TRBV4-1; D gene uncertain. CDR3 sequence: CASSHQPITGTEAFF. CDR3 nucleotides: TGCGCCAGCAGCCATCAACCCATTACGGGCACTGAAGCTTTCTTT.